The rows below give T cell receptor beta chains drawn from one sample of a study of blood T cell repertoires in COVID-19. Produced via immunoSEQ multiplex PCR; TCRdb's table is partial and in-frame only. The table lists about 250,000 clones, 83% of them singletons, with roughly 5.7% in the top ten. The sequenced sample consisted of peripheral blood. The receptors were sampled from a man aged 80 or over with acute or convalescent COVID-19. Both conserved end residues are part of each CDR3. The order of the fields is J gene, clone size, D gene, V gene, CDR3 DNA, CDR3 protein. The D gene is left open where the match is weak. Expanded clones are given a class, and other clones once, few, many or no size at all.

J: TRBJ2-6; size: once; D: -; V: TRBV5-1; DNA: TGCGCCAGCAGCTTGGGGGGCGTGTGGCAGTCGCGAAGCTCTGGGGCCAACGTCCTGACTTTC; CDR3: CASSLGGVWQSRSSGANVLTF
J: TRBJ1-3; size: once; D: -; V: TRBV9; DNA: TGTGCCAGCAGCGTAGGAGGGACTGCCAACTCTGGAAACACCATATATTTT; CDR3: CASSVGGTANSGNTIYF
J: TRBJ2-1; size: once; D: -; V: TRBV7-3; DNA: TGTGCCAGCAGCTTACTATCAGGGACTCAAAAACAGTTCTTC; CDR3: CASSLLSGTQKQFF
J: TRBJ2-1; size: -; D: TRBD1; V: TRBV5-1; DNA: TGCGCCAGCAGACCCGGGACAGGGGATGGGGATGAGCAGTTCTTC; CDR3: CASRPGTGDGDEQFF
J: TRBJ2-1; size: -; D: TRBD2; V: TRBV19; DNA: TGTGCCAGTAGTATTGGGGGGACTAGCGGATACAATGAGCAGTTCTTC; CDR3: CASSIGGTSGYNEQFF
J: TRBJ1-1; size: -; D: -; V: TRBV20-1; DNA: TGCAGTGCTGGCCAGTTAGAAGCTTTCTTT; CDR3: CSAGQLEAFF
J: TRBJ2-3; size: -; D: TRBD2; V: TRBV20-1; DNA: TGCAGTGCTAGTTTTCGGCTAGCGGGGGAAGATACGCAGTATTTT; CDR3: CSASFRLAGEDTQYF
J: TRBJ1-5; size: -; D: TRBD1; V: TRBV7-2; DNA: TGTGCCAGCAGCTTAGTAGGGGGCACCGTCCAGCCCCAGCATTTT; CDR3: CASSLVGGTVQPQHF
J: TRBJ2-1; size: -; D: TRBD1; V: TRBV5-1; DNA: TGCGCCAGCAGCGACATACAGGGGGCGAGGAATGAGCAGTTCTTC; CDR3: CASSDIQGARNEQFF
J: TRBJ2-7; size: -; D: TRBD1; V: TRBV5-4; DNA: TGTGCCAGCAGCTTGGGTGGGACAGGCCCACCCTACGAGCAGTACTTC; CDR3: CASSLGGTGPPYEQYF
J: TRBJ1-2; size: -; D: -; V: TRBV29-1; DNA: TGCAGCGTTGTGGGGGGGGACTATGGCTACACCTTC; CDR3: CSVVGGDYGYTF
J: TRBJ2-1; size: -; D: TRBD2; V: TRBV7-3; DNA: TGTGCCAGCAGCTTCGGCGGGAGTGGTGAGCAGTTCTTC; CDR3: CASSFGGSGEQFF
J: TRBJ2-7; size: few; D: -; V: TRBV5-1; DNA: TGCGCCAGCAGCTTTCGCGGGCCAAGATCCTACGAGCAGTACTTC; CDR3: CASSFRGPRSYEQYF
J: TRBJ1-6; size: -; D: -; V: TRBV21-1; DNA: TGTGCCAGCAGAGGAAGGGACAGATGTCCAGGATCACCCCTCCACTTT; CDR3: CASRGRDRCPGSPLHF
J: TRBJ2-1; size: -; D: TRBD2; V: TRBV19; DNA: TGTGCCAGTAGTATAGGACTAGCGGGTCCCTACAATGAGCAGTTCTTC; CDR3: CASSIGLAGPYNEQFF
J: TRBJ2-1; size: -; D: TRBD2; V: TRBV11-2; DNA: TGTGCCAGCAGCTTGGCTCTACTAGCGGGGGGCCGTGGTGAGCAGTTCTTC; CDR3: CASSLALLAGGRGEQFF
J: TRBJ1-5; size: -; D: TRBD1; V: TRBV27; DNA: TGTGCCAGCAGTCGACAGGGGAATCAGCCCCAGCATTTT; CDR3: CASSRQGNQPQHF
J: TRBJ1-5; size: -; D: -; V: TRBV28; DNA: TGTGCCAGCAGCGAAACTTTAATTCAGGGGCTCCATCAGCCCCAGCATTTT; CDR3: CASSETLIQGLHQPQHF
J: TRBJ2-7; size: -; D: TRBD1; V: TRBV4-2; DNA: TGTGCCAGCAGCCAAGATCTGACGGACAGGGTTTACGAGCAGTACTTC; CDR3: CASSQDLTDRVYEQYF
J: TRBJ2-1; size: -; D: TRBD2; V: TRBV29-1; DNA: TGCAGCGTTGAGGGGGGGAGCTCCTACAATGAGCAGTTCTTC; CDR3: CSVEGGSSYNEQFF
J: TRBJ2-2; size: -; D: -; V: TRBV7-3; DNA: TGTGCCAGCAGCTTACTCGGAGGGCCGGGCACCGGGGAGCTGTTTTTT; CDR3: CASSLLGGPGTGELFF
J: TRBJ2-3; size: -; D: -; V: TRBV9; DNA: TGTGCCAGCAGCGGGGGGGTACCTAATACGCAGTATTTT; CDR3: CASSGGVPNTQYF
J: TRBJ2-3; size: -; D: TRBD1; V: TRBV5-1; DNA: TGCGCCAGCAGCTTGGACAGGGGAAGCACAGATACGCAGTATTTT; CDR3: CASSLDRGSTDTQYF
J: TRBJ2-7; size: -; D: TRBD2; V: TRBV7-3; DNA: TGTGCCAGCAGCTTCACCGGGACTAGCTTGAAGTACTTC; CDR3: CASSFTGTSLKYF
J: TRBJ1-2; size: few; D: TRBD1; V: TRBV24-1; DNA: TGTGCCACCAGTGCCCTGGGACAGGGGGCTGAAGGCTACACCTTC; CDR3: CATSALGQGAEGYTF
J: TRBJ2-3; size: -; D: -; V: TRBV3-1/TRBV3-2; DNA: TGTGCCAGCAGCCAAGTACAGGGCCCCTTGTATTTT; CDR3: CASSQVQGPLYF
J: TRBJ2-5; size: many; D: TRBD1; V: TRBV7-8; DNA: TGTGCCAGCAGCTTCCAAGCCCAGGGGACAGGGGTCCAAGAGACCCAGTACTTC; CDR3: CASSFQAQGTGVQETQYF
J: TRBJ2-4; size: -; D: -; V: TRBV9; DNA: TGTGCCAGCAGCGCCCAGGAGGGCCCTGCCAAAAACATTCAGTACTTC; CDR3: CASSAQEGPAKNIQYF
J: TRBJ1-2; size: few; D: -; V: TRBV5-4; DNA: TGTGCCAGCAGCTTGACGACATCCACTTATGGCTACACCTTC; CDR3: CASSLTTSTYGYTF
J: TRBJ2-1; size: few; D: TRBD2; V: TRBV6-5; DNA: TGTGCCAGCAGTCAGCGGGAGTCGAATGAGCAGTTCTTC; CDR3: CASSQRESNEQFF
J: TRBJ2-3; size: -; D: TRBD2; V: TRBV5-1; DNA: TGCGCCAGCAGCCCTGGGACTAGACCAGATACGCAGTATTTT; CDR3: CASSPGTRPDTQYF
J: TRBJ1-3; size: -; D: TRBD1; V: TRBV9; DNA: TGTGCCAGCAGCCCGGGGACAGGGAACTCTGGAAACACCATATATTTT; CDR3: CASSPGTGNSGNTIYF